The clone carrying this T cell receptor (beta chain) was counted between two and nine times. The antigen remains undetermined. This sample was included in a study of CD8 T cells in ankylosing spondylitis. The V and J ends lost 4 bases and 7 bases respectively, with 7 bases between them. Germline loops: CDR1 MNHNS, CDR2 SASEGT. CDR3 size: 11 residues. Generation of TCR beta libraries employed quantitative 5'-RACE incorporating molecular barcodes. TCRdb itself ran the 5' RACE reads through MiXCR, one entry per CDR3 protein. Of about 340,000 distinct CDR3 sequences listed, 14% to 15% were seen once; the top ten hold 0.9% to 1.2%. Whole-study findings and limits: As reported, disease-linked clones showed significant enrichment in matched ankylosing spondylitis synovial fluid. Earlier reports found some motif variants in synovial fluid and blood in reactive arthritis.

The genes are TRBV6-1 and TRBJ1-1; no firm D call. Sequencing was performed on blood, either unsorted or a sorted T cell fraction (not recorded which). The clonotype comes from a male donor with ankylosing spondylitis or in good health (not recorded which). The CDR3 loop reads CASSVLDEAFF. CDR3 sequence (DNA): TGTGCCAGCAGTGTCCTTGATGAAGCTTTCTTT.